One sample yielded the 4 T cell receptor beta chains listed below, sequenced in a study of TIL therapy for anti-PD-1-resistant metastatic lung cancer. Time point defined: pre-treatment sample, taken before nivolumab and TIL therapy. The immunoSEQ assay was v3. Clones were sequenced by immunoSEQ multiplex PCR, and TCRdb holds only the in-frame ones, with some missing. The sample holds just over 20,000 clones, under 80% seen once. The sample here was blood, taken at baseline. The receptors here all came from a person aged 25 to 80 with non-small cell lung cancer.

The CDR3 DNA reads TGTGCCAGCAGTTACCTTAGCGGGGGGGCCTACGAGCAGTACTTC. Translated: CASSYLSGGAYEQYF. The genes are TRBV6-6 and TRBJ2-7; the match to TRBD2 covers 11 bases. The germline V gene encodes CDR1 MNHNY and CDR2 SVGAGI (reference sequence). The CDR3 has 15 residues. V shed 2 bases, J shed 2 bases, and the junction held 2 bases outside the gene matches.

The chain recombines TRBV6-5 with TRBJ1-4, with TRBD1 as a possible D gene (6 bases). The CDR3 runs 14 residues. V was trimmed by 6 bases and J by 3 bases, leaving 11 bases between them. CDR1 MNHEY and CDR2 SVGAGI come from the germline V gene. CDR3 DNA: TGTGCCAGCAGCCAGGGGTGGGCTAATGAAAAACTGTTTTTT. This encodes CASSQGWANEKLFF.

The gene calls are TRBV30 and TRBJ1-2; D remains ambiguous. V was trimmed by 3 bases and J by 0 bases, leaving 11 bases between them. The CDR3 totals 14 residues. CDR1 is GTSNPN and CDR2 is SVGIG in the germline V gene (reference sequence). The CDR3 DNA follows: TGTGCCTGGAGCTCGACACGGACTAACTATGGCTACACCTTC. It encodes CAWSSTRTNYGYTF.

The CDR3 here is CASSPSTVSNTEAFF. CDR3 DNA: TGTGCCAGCAGTCCATCGACAGTTTCGAACACTGAAGCTTTCTTT. The chain carries TRBV27 and TRBJ1-1, with D maybe TRBD1 (5 bases). The CDR3 extends over 15 amino acids. Looked up from germline, CDR1 is MNHEY and CDR2 is SMNVEV (reference sequence). The V end lost 5 bases, the J end lost 1 base, and 14 bases lay between the germline ends.